This entry describes one T cell receptor beta chain. Its antigen is still unknown. A second PCR of 7 to 11 cycles used a sample-barcoded 5' primer and a J-beta primer mix. TCRdb redid the calling of the 5' RACE reads with MiXCR, one entry per CDR3 protein. Among about 1.7 million distinct CDR3 sequences listed, 28% were seen once. This sample was taken from a study of blood T cells in healthy people across ages. Study results and limitations: Aged donors had fewer naive CD4+ cells and lower diversity than long-lived donors. Investigators treated diversity estimates from one million T cells as underestimates.

CDR3 length: 12 amino acids. V was clipped by 4 bases and J by 3 bases, with 6 bases between them. CDR1 is SGHTA and CDR2 is FQGNSA in the germline V gene. The chain recombines TRBV7-2 with TRBJ1-2; D remains ambiguous. The receptor was derived from a woman in her twenties or thirties in good health. Sequences were obtained from blood. CDR3 sequence reads: CASSWSDYGYTF. The CDR3 DNA follows: TGTGCCAGCAGCTGGTCCGACTATGGCTACACCTTC.